These T cell receptor beta chains were read from a single sample in a study of cytomegalovirus exposure and HLA in healthy donors. The table came from immunoSEQ multiplex PCR; TCRdb's copy has only in-frame clones and leaves some out. Here the sample spans some 120,000 clones, over 60% being singletons. Material: PBMCs. These receptors all stem from a human donor in good health. Both conserved end residues are part of each CDR3. Each record gives: clone size, V gene, D gene, J gene, CDR3 protein, CDR3 DNA. The D gene is left open where the match is weak. Size tells how often a clone was seen (once, few, many) or the class of an expanded clone, and some rows leave it out.

-,TRBV28,-,TRBJ2-1,CASSLSLNEQFF,TGTGCCAGCAGTTTGAGCCTTAATGAGCAGTTCTTC
-,TRBV2,-,TRBJ2-1,CASSMNTGNEQFF,TGTGCCAGCAGTATGAATACAGGGAATGAGCAGTTCTTC
-,TRBV28,-,TRBJ2-3,CASSTGGARGTQYF,TGTGCCAGCAGCACTGGGGGGGCCCGGGGTACGCAGTATTTT
-,TRBV29-1,TRBD2,TRBJ2-7,CSGTSGSPPYEQYF,TGCAGCGGGACTAGCGGGAGCCCCCCCTACGAGCAGTACTTC
-,TRBV5-8,TRBD1,TRBJ1-1,CASSSPGQGRGTEAFF,TGTGCCAGCAGCTCGCCGGGACAGGGCAGGGGCACTGAAGCTTTCTTT
few,TRBV28,TRBD2,TRBJ2-7,CASRLAAGGQEQYF,TGTGCCAGCAGACTCGCGGCGGGAGGGCAGGAGCAGTACTTC
-,TRBV6-4,-,TRBJ2-7,CASIGPGSSYEQYF,TGTGCCAGCATAGGACCCGGGAGCTCCTACGAGCAGTACTTC
-,TRBV19,-,TRBJ1-2,CASNWGAGNYGYTF,TGTGCCAGTAACTGGGGAGCGGGGAACTATGGCTACACCTTC
-,TRBV10-3,TRBD1,TRBJ1-3,CAISEPGTGRNTIYF,TGTGCCATCAGCGAGCCCGGGACAGGGAGGAACACCATATATTTT
-,TRBV9,-,TRBJ2-1,CASSVERGAYNEQFF,TGTGCCAGCAGCGTAGAGCGAGGAGCCTACAATGAGCAGTTCTTC
-,TRBV10-2,TRBD2,TRBJ2-7,CASSEDRDYYEQYF,TGCGCCAGCAGTGAGGACCGGGACTACTACGAGCAGTACTTC
-,TRBV4-1,TRBD1,TRBJ1-2,CASSQARGQGITNYGYTF,TGCGCCAGCAGCCAAGCCAGGGGACAGGGCATCACTAACTATGGCTACACCTTC
-,TRBV6-5,-,TRBJ1-4,CASSYSNPAANEKLFF,TGTGCCAGCAGTTACTCGAACCCCGCGGCTAATGAAAAACTGTTTTTT
-,TRBV5-1,-,TRBJ2-7,CASSEAYEQYF,TGCGCCAGCAGCGAGGCGTACGAGCAGTACTTC
-,TRBV5-4,TRBD1,TRBJ2-3,CASSLVVGQGDDTQYF,TGTGCCAGCAGCTTGGTAGTGGGACAGGGAGATGATACGCAGTATTTT
-,TRBV28,TRBD1,TRBJ1-3,CASSPRTGGAGNTIYF,TGTGCCAGCAGTCCTCGAACAGGGGGCGCGGGAAACACCATATATTTT
-,TRBV7-3,TRBD2,TRBJ2-5,CASSWGTSGRAGETQYF,TGTGCCAGCAGCTGGGGAACTAGCGGGAGGGCCGGGGAGACCCAGTACTTC
-,TRBV28,-,TRBJ1-2,CASSSYYGYTF,TGTGCCAGCAGTTCTTACTATGGCTACACCTTC
-,TRBV5-1,-,TRBJ1-3,CASSLEIAGNTIYF,TGCGCCAGCAGCTTGGAGATAGCCGGAAACACCATATATTTT
-,TRBV19,-,TRBJ1-5,CASSIRTETNQPQHF,TGTGCCAGTAGTATCCGGACAGAGACCAATCAGCCCCAGCATTTT
-,TRBV10-1,TRBD2,TRBJ2-5,CAIPGGSLQETQYF,TGCGCCATCCCGGGGGGGAGTCTACAAGAGACCCAGTACTTC
-,TRBV5-5,TRBD1,TRBJ2-5,CASSPLPDRGLKETQYF,TGTGCCAGCAGTCCTCTACCTGACAGGGGATTAAAAGAGACCCAGTACTTC
-,TRBV6-5,TRBD1,TRBJ2-7,CASSYSGVGQDYEQYF,TGTGCCAGCAGTTACTCGGGGGTCGGACAGGATTACGAGCAGTACTTC
-,TRBV29-1,-,TRBJ2-1,CSVGLDSYNEQFF,TGCAGCGTTGGACTAGATTCCTACAATGAGCAGTTCTTC
-,TRBV27,TRBD1,TRBJ1-5,CASSGEQGTHNQPQHF,TGTGCCAGCAGCGGGGAACAGGGGACCCATAATCAGCCCCAGCATTTT
once,TRBV11-2,-,TRBJ2-7,CASSLDFYEQYF,TGTGCCAGCAGCCTCGACTTCTACGAGCAGTACTTC
once,TRBV7-9,-,TRBJ2-7,CASSLGRGAGADEQYF,TGTGCCAGCAGCTTAGGTCGGGGGGCAGGGGCGGACGAGCAGTACTTC
-,TRBV6-4,TRBD2,TRBJ2-2,CASSVEVAGTGELFF,TGTGCCAGCAGTGTGGAGGTAGCGGGCACCGGGGAGCTGTTTTTT
-,TRBV6-6,TRBD1,TRBJ1-4,CASRDRLGSEKLFF,TGTGCCAGCAGGGACAGGCTGGGGAGTGAAAAACTGTTTTTT
few,TRBV25-1,TRBD2,TRBJ2-1,CASSSTSSGSRNEQFF,TGTGCCAGCAGTTCCACTTCTAGCGGGAGTAGGAATGAGCAGTTCTTC
-,TRBV10-1,TRBD1,TRBJ2-4,CASSEDNGTGRFRSKNIQYF,TGCGCCAGCAGTGAAGATAATGGGACAGGGAGGTTCCGATCCAAAAACATTCAGTACTTC
few,TRBV4-2,-,TRBJ1-2,CASSQDRTGGYTF,TGTGCCAGCAGCCAAGATCGAACAGGCGGCTACACCTTC
-,TRBV5-1,-,TRBJ2-7,CASSLTSPYEQYF,TGCGCCAGCAGCTTAACTTCCCCCTACGAGCAGTACTTC
-,TRBV4-2,TRBD2,TRBJ2-1,CASSQEPAGGYNEQFF,TGTGCCAGCAGCCAAGAGCCAGCGGGAGGATACAATGAGCAGTTCTTC
-,TRBV28,TRBD2,TRBJ2-1,CASSLPSAGENEQFF,TGTGCCAGCAGTTTACCCTCAGCGGGAGAAAATGAGCAGTTCTTC
-,TRBV9,TRBD2,TRBJ2-1,CASSVVGTSGSNEQFF,TGTGCCAGCAGCGTAGTAGGGACTAGCGGGAGCAATGAGCAGTTCTTC
-,TRBV13,TRBD2,TRBJ2-4,CASSLVAGREAKNIQYF,TGTGCCAGCAGCTTAGTTGCGGGGAGGGAGGCCAAAAACATTCAGTACTTC
-,TRBV15,TRBD1,TRBJ1-5,CATSGIDRGTLNQPQHF,TGTGCCACCAGCGGTATCGACAGGGGGACTCTCAATCAGCCCCAGCATTTT
few,TRBV6-5,TRBD1,TRBJ1-1,CASSSHWTGPNTEAFF,TGTGCCAGCAGTTCCCACTGGACAGGGCCGAACACTGAAGCTTTCTTT
once,TRBV2,TRBD1,TRBJ1-1,CASSPRGGQGRTEAFF,TGTGCCAGCAGCCCTCGTGGAGGACAGGGAAGGACTGAAGCTTTCTTT
-,TRBV4-1,TRBD2,TRBJ2-1,CASSQPFTRSGRYNEQFF,TGCGCCAGCAGCCAACCCTTTACACGTAGCGGGAGGTACAATGAGCAGTTCTTC
few,TRBV27,-,TRBJ1-2,CASSFTAGNYGYTF,TGTGCCAGCAGTTTTACCGCGGGAAACTATGGCTACACCTTC
few,TRBV6-1,-,TRBJ1-1,CASSEAPQRRAFF,TGTGCCAGCAGTGAAGCCCCCCAGCGCCGAGCTTTCTTT
-,TRBV19,-,TRBJ1-1,CASSSRTSGMNTEAFF,TGTGCCAGTAGTAGCCGGACATCAGGAATGAACACTGAAGCTTTCTTT
-,TRBV6-5,TRBD1,TRBJ1-2,CASSYSIHRGHGYTF,TGTGCCAGCAGTTACTCTATTCACAGGGGTCATGGCTACACCTTC
few,TRBV5-6,-,TRBJ1-1,CASSFSNRGNTEAFF,TGTGCCAGCAGCTTTTCCAACCGAGGAAACACTGAAGCTTTCTTT
-,TRBV5-5,-,TRBJ2-7,CASSSSGEQYF,TGTGCCAGCAGCTCCAGTGGTGAGCAGTACTTC
-,TRBV9,-,TRBJ1-3,CASSALREGRSGNTIYF,TGTGCCAGCAGCGCACTCAGGGAGGGCCGCTCTGGAAACACCATATATTTT
-,TRBV19,-,TRBJ1-5,CASSIQGRHGQPQHF,TGTGCCAGTAGTATACAGGGGCGACATGGTCAGCCCCAGCATTTT
few,TRBV6-6,-,TRBJ1-4,CASRDQRTNEKLFF,TGTGCCAGCAGGGATCAAAGGACAAATGAAAAACTGTTTTTT
-,TRBV15,-,TRBJ1-5,CATSRGGRNQPQHF,TGTGCCACCAGCAGAGGGGGGCGGAATCAGCCCCAGCATTTT
-,TRBV6-5,TRBD1,TRBJ1-2,CASSEGTGGYGYTF,TGTGCCAGCAGTGAAGGAACAGGGGGCTATGGCTACACCTTC
-,TRBV5-1,TRBD1,TRBJ2-1,CASRGTGTVSYNEQFF,TGCGCCAGCAGAGGAACCGGGACAGTTTCCTACAATGAGCAGTTCTTC
-,TRBV6-5,-,TRBJ2-7,CASRDSYEQYF,TGTGCCAGCAGGGACAGTTACGAGCAGTACTTC